The 18 T cell receptor beta chains below all came from one sample that was sequenced in a study of T cells in Graves' hyperthyroidism and ophthalmopathy. RNA transcripts provided the source from which TCR beta CDR3 regions were amplified. When the TCR CDR3 underwent first-round RT-PCR, the HTBI primer set was used. TCRdb re-derived calls from the multiplex PCR reads in MiXCR, one entry per CDR3 protein. The data contain 150,000 or so distinct CDR3 sequences, about 20% of them singletons. Sequenced input: blood. These receptors were obtained from a woman aged 50 to 60 with Graves' hyperthyroidism that later progressed to Graves' ophthalmopathy.

This clonotype occurred a few times. The rearrangement uses TRBV5-1 and TRBJ1-2, with D hard to call. There are 13 residues in the CDR3. Germline V gives CDR1 SGHRS, CDR2 YFSETQ. V was trimmed by 0 bases and J by 3 bases, leaving 6 bases between them. For the CDR3, the DNA is TGCGCCAGCAGCTTGGTGGCGGACTATGGCTACACCTTC. Residues: CASSLVADYGYTF.

This clonotype has ten or more counts. The V call is TRBV19, the J call TRBJ1-1; the D is unclear. CDR1 and CDR2 from the germline V gene are LNHDA and SQIVND (reference sequence). V lost 1 base to trimming and J lost 6 bases, with 18 bases between them. CDR3 size: 16 residues. DNA of the CDR3: TGTGCCAGTAGTATAGTCGGCGGATCTTTACCCTCTGAAGCTTTCTTT. Translating gives CASSIVGGSLPSEAFF.

At least ten counts were recorded for this clonotype. V is TRBV28 and J is TRBJ2-5, with a possible D match to TRBD2 (6 bases). This CDR3 is 13 amino acids long. The V gene lost 3 bases and the J gene lost 6 bases, with 11 bases spanning the gap. Per the germline V gene, CDR1 is MDHEN and CDR2 is SYDVKM. The chain's CDR3 is CASSLGGVKTQYF. CDR3 nucleotide sequence: TGTGCCAGCAGTTTGGGCGGGGTCAAGACCCAGTACTTC.

Comment on this clonotype: The junction departs from the called germline gene at one end, perhaps through a read error. V is TRBV28 and J is TRBJ1-4; 7 bases map to TRBD1. CDR1 and CDR2 from the germline V gene are MDHEN and SYDVKM. This CDR3 has 14 amino acids. DNA for the CDR3: TGTGCCAGCAGGGAGGGGGCAAGGGATGAAAAACTGTCTTTT. Its protein is CASREGARDEKLSF. Based on the CDR3 plus reference TRBV28 and TRBJ1-4, the full variable domain is DVKVTQSSRYLVKRTGEKVFLECVQDMDHENMFWYRQDPGLGLRLIYFSYDVKMKEKGDIPEGYSVSREKKERFSLILESASTNQTSMYLCASREGARDEKLSFGSGTQLSVL.

A note on this clonotype: Because the CDR3 is missing its conserved closing phenylalanine or tryptophan, this is likely a read error. V and J are TRBV29-1 and TRBJ1-1, with TRBD1 matching 9 bases. The CDR3 spans 15 residues. The germline gives CDR1 SQVTM, CDR2 ANQGSEA. J gave up 6 bases and V 3 bases, and 11 bases lay outside the gene matches. CDR3 DNA sequence: TGCAGCGTTGAGTACTGGACAGGGGAATTTGCTGAAGCTTTCCTT. It yields the protein CSVEYWTGEFAEAFL.

The sample holds many counts of this clonotype. The gene calls are TRBV4-2 and TRBJ2-7; D might be TRBD1 (5 bases). Trimming took 0 bases from V and 4 from J, leaving 13 bases between them. The germline V gene has CDR1 LGHNA and CDR2 YNFKEQ. There are 15 residues in the CDR3. The CDR3 loop reads CASSQEATALYEQYF. For the CDR3, the DNA is TGTGCCAGCAGCCAAGAGGCGACAGCGTTGTACGAGCAGTACTTC.

This chain joins TRBV2 and TRBJ2-3; D possibly matches TRBD1 or TRBD2 (6 bases each). Germline CDR1 SNHLY, CDR2 FYNNEI. CDR3 size: 12 residues. The V gene lost 7 bases and the J gene lost 9 bases, with 14 bases spanning the gap. The CDR3 bases are TGTGCCAGCAACTCTGACGGGGGCACGCAGTATTTT. It yields the protein CASNSDGGTQYF.

This clonotype was detected many times. In DNA form, the CDR3 reads TGTGCCAGCAGCCTAAGACTAGCGGTGGGGTACGAGCAGTACTTC. Its translation: CASSLRLAVGYEQYF. The J gene is TRBJ2-7, the V gene TRBV11-2; 9 bases line up with TRBD2. The germline gives CDR1 SGHAT, CDR2 FQNNGV. The CDR3 consists of 15 residues. V lost 5 bases to trimming and J lost 4 bases; unmatched junction nucleotides: 9.

In its sample, this clonotype was seen a few times. Here the CDR3 reads CASSTRVRSNYGYTF. Written as DNA, the CDR3 is TGTGCCAGCAGCACCCGTGTACGGAGCAACTATGGCTACACCTTC. The chain uses TRBV7-8 and TRBJ1-2; no definite D call. This CDR3 comprises 15 residues. The germline V and J ends were trimmed by 5 bases and 2 bases, with 15 bases remaining between them. The germline V gene encodes CDR1 SGHVS and CDR2 FQNEAQ.

The V and J genes are TRBV3-1 and TRBJ1-1; D is uncertain. This CDR3 has 13 residues. V lost 4 bases, J lost 7 bases, and 13 bases lay in between. CDR1 is LGHDT, CDR2 YNNKEL, per germline (reference sequence). CDR3 protein: CASSPVLGGEAFF. Written as DNA, the CDR3 is TGTGCCAGCAGCCCCGTACTGGGTGGTGAAGCTTTCTTT.

The V and J genes are TRBV9 and TRBJ2-1, with TRBD1 matching over 10 bases. J lost 3 bases, V lost 4 bases, and 19 bases had no gene match. The germline V gene encodes CDR1 SGDLS and CDR2 YYNGEE. The CDR3 runs to 20 residues. The CDR3 DNA sequence: TGTGCCAGCAGCTCCCCCGGGGACAGGGGCTACGGACTAAACTACAATGAGCAGTTCTTC. Protein: CASSSPGDRGYGLNYNEQFF.

This rearrangement joins TRBV10-1 to TRBJ2-2; weak D call: TRBD2 (7 bases). Germline assignment: CDR1 WNHNN and CDR2 SYGVQD (reference sequence). This CDR3 region has 14 residues. V lost 8 bases and J lost 0, with 10 bases in between. CDR3 in DNA: TGCGCCAGCCCGGGGGGCCCGAACACCGGGGAGCTGTTTTTT. The encoded protein is CASPGGPNTGELFF.

This clonotype was counted ten times or more. The genes are TRBV2 and TRBJ1-2; D uncertain. CDR3 length equals 14 residues. The germline V and J ends were trimmed by 7 bases and 4 bases, with 16 bases remaining between them. Germline assignment: CDR1 SNHLY and CDR2 FYNNEI. CDR3 sequence reads: CASKPGHNFYGYTF. The CDR3 DNA follows: TGTGCCAGCAAGCCAGGTCATAACTTCTATGGCTACACCTTC.

CDR3 amino acids: CASSMEGAPSYGYTF. Written as DNA, the CDR3 is TGTGCCAGTAGTATGGAGGGGGCTCCGTCCTATGGCTACACCTTC. The chain employs TRBV19 and TRBJ1-2; 7 bases line up with TRBD1. Per the germline V gene, CDR1 is LNHDA and CDR2 is SQIVND (reference sequence). J gave up 4 bases and V 3 bases, and 8 bases lay outside the gene matches. CDR3 length: 15 amino acids.

This clonotype occurred many times. The J gene is TRBJ1-1, the V gene TRBV12-3 or TRBV12-4, with TRBD1 matching over 9 bases. V gave up 4 bases and J gave up 5 bases; unmatched junction bases: 8. This CDR3 has 15 amino acids. CDR3 nucleotides: TGTGCCAGCAGTTCTAAACAGGGGGCGAGAACTGAAGCTTTCTTT. Protein product: CASSSKQGARTEAFF.

This clonotype was detected many times. The chain uses TRBV18 and TRBJ1-5; TRBD1 aligns across 8 bases. V shed 3 bases, J shed 5 bases, and the junction held 9 bases outside the gene matches. This CDR3 region has 16 residues. CDR1 is KGHSH, CDR2 LQKENI, per germline. The CDR3 protein is CASSPFRQGIHQPQHF. For the CDR3, the DNA is TGTGCCAGCTCACCCTTCCGACAGGGGATCCATCAGCCCCAGCATTTT.

There are many counts of this clonotype. The V call is TRBV10-3, the J call TRBJ2-5; no clear D. The germline V gene encodes CDR1 ENHRY and CDR2 SYGVKD. There are 13 residues in the CDR3. Deletions cut 3 bases from V and 5 bases from J, with 10 bases between. CDR3 residues: CAISEDLLETQYF. The CDR3 DNA reads TGTGCCATCAGTGAAGACCTCTTGGAGACCCAGTACTTC.

In this sample, this clonotype turned up a few times. V and J are TRBV6-1 and TRBJ2-2; D tentatively fits TRBD1 or TRBD2 (5 bases each). V lost 4 bases and J lost 2, with 11 bases in between. This CDR3 spans 15 amino acids. Germline CDR1 and CDR2: MNHNS and SASEGT. CDR3 loop: CASSVRDVNTGELFF. The CDR3 coding sequence is TGTGCCAGCAGTGTAAGGGACGTAAACACCGGGGAGCTGTTTTTT.